Below are 2 T cell receptor beta chains sequenced from a single sample in a study of human T cells and chemical hapten exposure. From the RACE reads, TCRdb called clonotypes with MiXCR, one entry per CDR3 protein. The sample lists tens of thousands of distinct CDR3 sequences; roughly 11% were seen once. The time point here: pre-sensitization, week 0. Treatment given: therapeutic diphenylcyclopropenone sensitization with weekly scalp DPC. Sequences were derived from whole blood, sampled in connection with sensitization to the hapten diphenylcyclopropenone (DPC). The receptors originated from a woman aged 45-65 years with alopecia areata. Some clones in this sample may be carry-over from other donors' samples.

The V gene is TRBV28, the J gene TRBJ2-7, with 7 bases lining up with TRBD1. The germline V gene encodes CDR1 MDHEN and CDR2 SYDVKM. CDR3 size: 17 residues. The trim removed 4 bases at V and 0 bases at J, leaving 12 bases unmatched. The CDR3 region is CASSSTRTGLSSYEQYF. The CDR3 DNA reads as TGTGCCAGCAGTTCAACCCGGACAGGCCTTAGCTCCTACGAGCAGTACTTC.

This clonotype was observed a few times. The J gene is TRBJ2-1, the V gene TRBV29-1, with 10 bases matching TRBD1. Trimming at V came to 5 bases and at J to 10 bases, leaving 11 bases not matched to a gene. Germline V lookup: CDR1 SQVTM, CDR2 ANQGSEA. The CDR3 length is 14 residues. The CDR3: CSVSDRGIEREQFF. The CDR3 DNA is TGCAGCGTTTCGGACAGGGGGATCGAAAGGGAGCAGTTCTTC.